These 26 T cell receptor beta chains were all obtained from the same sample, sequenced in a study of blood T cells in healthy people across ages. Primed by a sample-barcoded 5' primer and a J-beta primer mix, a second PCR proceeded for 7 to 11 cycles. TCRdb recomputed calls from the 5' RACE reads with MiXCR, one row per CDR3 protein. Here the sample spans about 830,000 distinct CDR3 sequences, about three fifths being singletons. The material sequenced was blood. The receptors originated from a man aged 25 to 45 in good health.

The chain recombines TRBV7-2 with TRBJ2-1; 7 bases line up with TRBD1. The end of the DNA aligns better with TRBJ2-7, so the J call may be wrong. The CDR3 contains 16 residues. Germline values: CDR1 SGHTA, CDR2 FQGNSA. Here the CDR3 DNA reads TGTGCCAGCCGGGACAGCCTCGCAAGCTTTTACAATGAGCAGTACTTC. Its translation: CASRDSLASFYNEQYF.

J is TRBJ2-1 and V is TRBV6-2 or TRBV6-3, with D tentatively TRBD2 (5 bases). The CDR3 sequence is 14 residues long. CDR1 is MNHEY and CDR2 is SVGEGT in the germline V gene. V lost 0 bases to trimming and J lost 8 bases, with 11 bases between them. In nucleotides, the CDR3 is TGTGCCAGCAGTTACTCGACGGTCGGGGATGAGCAGTTCTTC. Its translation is CASSYSTVGDEQFF.

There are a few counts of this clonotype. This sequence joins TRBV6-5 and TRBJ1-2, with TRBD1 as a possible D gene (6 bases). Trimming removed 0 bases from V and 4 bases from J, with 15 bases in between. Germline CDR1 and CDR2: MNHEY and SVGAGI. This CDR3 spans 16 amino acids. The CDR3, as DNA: TGTGCCAGCAGTTACTCGGCAGGGGACATGATCTATGGCTACACCTTC. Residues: CASSYSAGDMIYGYTF.

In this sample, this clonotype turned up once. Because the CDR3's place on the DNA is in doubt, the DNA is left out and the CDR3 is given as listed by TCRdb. The CDR3: CASSLVMGQGGGYTF. The V call is TRBV12-3 or TRBV12-4, the J call TRBJ1-2; the D segment call TRBD1 is taken from the table without a DNA check. The CDR3 has 15 amino acids, counting both end residues.

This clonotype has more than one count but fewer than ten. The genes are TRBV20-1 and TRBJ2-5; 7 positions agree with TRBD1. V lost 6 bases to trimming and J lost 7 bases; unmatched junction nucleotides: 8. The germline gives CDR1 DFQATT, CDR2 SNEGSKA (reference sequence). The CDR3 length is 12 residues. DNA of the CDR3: TGCAGTGCCGGGACAGCCCCAGGGACCCAGTACTTC. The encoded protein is CSAGTAPGTQYF.

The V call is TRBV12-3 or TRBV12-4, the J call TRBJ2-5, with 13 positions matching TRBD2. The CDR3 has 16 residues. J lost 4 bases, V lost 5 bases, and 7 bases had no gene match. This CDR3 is CASSRLAGGTPETQYF. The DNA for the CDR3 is TGTGCCAGCAGTCGACTAGCGGGGGGAACCCCAGAGACCCAGTACTTC.

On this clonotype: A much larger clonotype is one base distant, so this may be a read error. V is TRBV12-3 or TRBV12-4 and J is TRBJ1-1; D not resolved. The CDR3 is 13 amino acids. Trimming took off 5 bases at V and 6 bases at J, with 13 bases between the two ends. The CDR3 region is CASSLPSYAEAFF. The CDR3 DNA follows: TGTGCCAGCAGTCTCCCTTCGTACGCTGAAGCTTTCTTT.

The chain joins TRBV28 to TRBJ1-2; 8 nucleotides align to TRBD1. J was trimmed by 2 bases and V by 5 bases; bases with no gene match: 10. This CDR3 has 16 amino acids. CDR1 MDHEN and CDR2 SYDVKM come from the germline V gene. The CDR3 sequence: CASSPATGGGNYGYTF. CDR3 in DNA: TGTGCCAGCAGTCCTGCCACAGGGGGTGGGAACTATGGCTACACCTTC.

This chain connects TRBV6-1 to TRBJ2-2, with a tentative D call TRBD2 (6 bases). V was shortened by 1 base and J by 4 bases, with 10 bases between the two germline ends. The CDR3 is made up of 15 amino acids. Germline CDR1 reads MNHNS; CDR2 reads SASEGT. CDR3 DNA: TGTGCCAGCAGTGAAGACGACGGGGGCACCGGGGAGCTGTTTTTT. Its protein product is CASSEDDGGTGELFF.

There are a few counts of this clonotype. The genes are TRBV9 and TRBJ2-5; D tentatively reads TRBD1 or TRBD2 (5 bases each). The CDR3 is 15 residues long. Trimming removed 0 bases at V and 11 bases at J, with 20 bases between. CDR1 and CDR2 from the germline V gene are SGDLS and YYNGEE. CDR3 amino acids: CASSVVSTRVGEQYF. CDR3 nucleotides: TGTGCCAGCAGCGTAGTGTCGACCCGCGTGGGGGAGCAGTACTTC.

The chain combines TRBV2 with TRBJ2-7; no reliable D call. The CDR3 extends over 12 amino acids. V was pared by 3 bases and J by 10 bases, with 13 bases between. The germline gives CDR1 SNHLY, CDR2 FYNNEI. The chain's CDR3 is CASSERIEAQYF. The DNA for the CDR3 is TGTGCCAGCAGTGAGAGGATTGAGGCCCAGTACTTC.

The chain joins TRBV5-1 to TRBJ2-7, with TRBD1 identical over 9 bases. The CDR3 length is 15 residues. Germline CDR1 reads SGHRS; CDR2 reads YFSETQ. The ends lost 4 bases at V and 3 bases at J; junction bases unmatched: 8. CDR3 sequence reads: CASSLRTGVGYEQYF. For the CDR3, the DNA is TGCGCCAGCAGCCTGAGGACAGGGGTGGGCTACGAGCAGTACTTC.

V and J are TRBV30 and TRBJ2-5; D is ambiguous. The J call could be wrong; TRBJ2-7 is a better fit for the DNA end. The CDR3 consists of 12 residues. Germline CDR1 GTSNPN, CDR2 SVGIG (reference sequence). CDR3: CAWKMIRGEQYF. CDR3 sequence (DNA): TGTGCCTGGAAGATGATTCGCGGCGAGCAGTACTTC.

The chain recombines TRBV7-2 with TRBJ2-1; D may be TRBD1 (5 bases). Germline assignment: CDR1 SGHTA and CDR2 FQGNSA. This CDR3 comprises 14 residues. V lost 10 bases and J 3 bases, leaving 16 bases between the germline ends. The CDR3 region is CANTTGQGYNEQFF. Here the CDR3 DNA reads TGTGCCAACACCACCGGCCAGGGCTACAATGAGCAGTTCTTC.

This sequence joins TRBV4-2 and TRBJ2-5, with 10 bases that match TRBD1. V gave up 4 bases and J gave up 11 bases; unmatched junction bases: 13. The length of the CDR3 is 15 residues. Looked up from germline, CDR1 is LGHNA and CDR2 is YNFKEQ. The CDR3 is CASSPTGTGASEQYF. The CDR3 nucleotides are TGTGCCAGCAGCCCAACCGGGACAGGGGCTTCGGAGCAGTACTTC.

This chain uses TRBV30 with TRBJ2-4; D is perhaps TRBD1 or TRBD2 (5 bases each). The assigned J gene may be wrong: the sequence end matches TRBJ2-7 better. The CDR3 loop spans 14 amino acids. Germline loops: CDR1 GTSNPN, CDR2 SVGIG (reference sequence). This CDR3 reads CAWSVTGLGYEQYF. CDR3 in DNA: TGTGCCTGGAGTGTAACGGGGCTCGGTTACGAGCAGTACTTC.

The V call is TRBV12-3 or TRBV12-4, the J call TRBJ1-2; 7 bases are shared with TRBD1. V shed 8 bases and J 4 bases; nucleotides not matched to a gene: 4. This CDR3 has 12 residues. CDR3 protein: CASGQEPYGYTF. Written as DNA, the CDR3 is TGTGCCAGCGGACAGGAGCCCTATGGCTACACCTTC.

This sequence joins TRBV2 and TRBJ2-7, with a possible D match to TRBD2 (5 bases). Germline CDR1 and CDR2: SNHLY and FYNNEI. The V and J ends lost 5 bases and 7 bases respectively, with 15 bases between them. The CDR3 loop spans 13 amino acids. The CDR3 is CASSPDWSNEQYF. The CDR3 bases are TGTGCCAGCAGTCCGGACTGGTCCAATGAGCAGTACTTC.

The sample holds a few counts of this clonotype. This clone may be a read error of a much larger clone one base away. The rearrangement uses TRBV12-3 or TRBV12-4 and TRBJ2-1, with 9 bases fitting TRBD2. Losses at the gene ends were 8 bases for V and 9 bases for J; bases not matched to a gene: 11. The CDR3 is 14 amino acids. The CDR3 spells CASGGRAGGGEQFF. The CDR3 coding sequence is TGTGCCAGCGGGGGACGAGCGGGGGGCGGTGAGCAGTTCTTC.

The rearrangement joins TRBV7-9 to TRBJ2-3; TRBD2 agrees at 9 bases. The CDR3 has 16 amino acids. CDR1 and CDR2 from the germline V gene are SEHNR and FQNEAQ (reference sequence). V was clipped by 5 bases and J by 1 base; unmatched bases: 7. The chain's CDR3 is CASSNPAGGRTDTQYF. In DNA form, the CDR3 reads TGTGCCAGCAGCAACCCAGCGGGAGGCCGCACAGATACGCAGTATTTT.

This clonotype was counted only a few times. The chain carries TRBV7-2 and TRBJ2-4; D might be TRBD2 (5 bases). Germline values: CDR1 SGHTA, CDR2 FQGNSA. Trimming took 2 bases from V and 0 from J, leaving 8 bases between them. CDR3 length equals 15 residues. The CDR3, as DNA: TGTGCCAGCAGCTTAATCGGACTAGCCAAAAACATTCAGTACTTC. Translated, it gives CASSLIGLAKNIQYF.

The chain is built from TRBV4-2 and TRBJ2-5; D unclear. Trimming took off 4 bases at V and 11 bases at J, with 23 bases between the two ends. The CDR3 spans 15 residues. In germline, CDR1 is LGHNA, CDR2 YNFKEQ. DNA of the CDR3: TGTGCCAGCAGCCCCCGTGCCTGGAGTGGGGAAGAGCAGTACTTC. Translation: CASSPRAWSGEEQYF.

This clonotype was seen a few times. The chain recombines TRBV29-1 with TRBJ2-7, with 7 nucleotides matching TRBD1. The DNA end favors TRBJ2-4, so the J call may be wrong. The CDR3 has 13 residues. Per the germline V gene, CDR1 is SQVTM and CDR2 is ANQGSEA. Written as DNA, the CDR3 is TGCAGCGTGAGACAGGGTTCGGTGAACATTCAGTACTTC. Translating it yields CSVRQGSVNIQYF.

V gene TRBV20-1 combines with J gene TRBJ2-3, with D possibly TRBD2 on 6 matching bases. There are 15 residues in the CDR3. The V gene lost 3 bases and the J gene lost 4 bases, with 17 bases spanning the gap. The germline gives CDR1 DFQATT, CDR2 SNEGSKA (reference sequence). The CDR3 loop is CSASGAGSWADTQYF. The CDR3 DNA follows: TGCAGTGCTAGTGGCGCCGGGAGTTGGGCAGATACGCAGTATTTT.

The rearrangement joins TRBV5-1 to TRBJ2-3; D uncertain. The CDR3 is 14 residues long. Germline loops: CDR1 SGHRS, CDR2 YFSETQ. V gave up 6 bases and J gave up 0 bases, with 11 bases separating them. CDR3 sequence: CASNPYSSTDTQYF. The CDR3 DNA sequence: TGCGCCAGCAACCCCTACTCTAGCACAGATACGCAGTATTTT.

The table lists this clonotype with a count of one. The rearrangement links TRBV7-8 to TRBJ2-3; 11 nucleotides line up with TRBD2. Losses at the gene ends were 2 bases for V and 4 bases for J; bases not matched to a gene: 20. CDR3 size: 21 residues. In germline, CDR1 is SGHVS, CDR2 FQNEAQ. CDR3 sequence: CASSLWGGLLAGAQFADTQYF. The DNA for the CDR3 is TGTGCCAGCAGCTTATGGGGGGGCTTACTAGCGGGGGCCCAATTCGCAGATACGCAGTATTTT.